A selection of T cell receptor beta chains follows, all from one sample in a study of blood T cell repertoires in COVID-19. Clones were sequenced by immunoSEQ multiplex PCR, and TCRdb holds only the in-frame ones, with some missing. The sample records some 120,000 clones, 65% to 90% being singletons. The sequencing input was peripheral blood. The source of these receptors is a human donor in a cohort sampled during active COVID-19. The CDR3 runs from the conserved cysteine through the conserved F or W. A D gene is named only where the DNA matches it firmly. Some rows mark clone size as missing; the rest say once, few, many or name a class of expanded clone.

TRBJ2-1	once	TRBD1	TRBV4-3	TGCGCCAGCAGCCAAGTGGACAGGGAGAATGAGCAGTTCTTC	CASSQVDRENEQFF
TRBJ2-5	.	.	TRBV6-5	TGTGCCAGCAGTTACTCGCGCGGGCACCAAGAGACCCAGTACTTC	CASSYSRGHQETQYF
TRBJ2-7	.	.	TRBV28	TGTGCCAGCAGTTTGGATCGAAGGGGGAAGGGAGAGCAGTACTTC	CASSLDRRGKGEQYF
TRBJ2-1	.	.	TRBV10-3	TGTGCCATCAGTGAGTCGACTCTGAGGGTGAGTGAGCAGTTCTTC	CAISESTLRVSEQFF
TRBJ2-1	.	.	TRBV2	TGTGCCAGCCTCGACCGGCGTCAGGTTGGGAATGAGCAGTTCTTC	CASLDRRQVGNEQFF
TRBJ2-2	.	.	TRBV7-2	TGTGCCAGCAGCCCACGGGGTGGGGAGCTGTTTTTT	CASSPRGGELFF
TRBJ2-2	.	TRBD1	TRBV5-1	TGCGCCAGCACCGGGACAGGGAACACCGGGGAGCTGTTTTTT	CASTGTGNTGELFF
TRBJ1-2	.	TRBD1	TRBV5-1	TGCGCCAGCAGCTTGGGGGGACAGTCTTCCTATGGCTACACCTTC	CASSLGGQSSYGYTF
TRBJ1-5	.	.	TRBV6-2/TRBV6-3	TGTGCCAGCAGTTACAGCGCTCAGCCCCAGCATTTT	CASSYSAQPQHF
TRBJ2-7	.	.	TRBV5-1	TGCGCCAGCAGCTTGGTTGGAGGGCCCTACGAGCAGTACTTC	CASSLVGGPYEQYF
TRBJ1-5	.	.	TRBV7-2	TGTGCCAGCAGCTTAAACCAGGGTATTAGTCAGCCCCAGCATTTT	CASSLNQGISQPQHF
TRBJ2-7	.	TRBD1	TRBV19	TGTGCCAGTACGATTAAGACAGGGCCCTACGAGCAGTACTTC	CASTIKTGPYEQYF
TRBJ2-7	.	TRBD2	TRBV6-5	TGTGCCAGCAGTCCCCATCTAGCGGGGGGGCGCGAGCAGTACTTC	CASSPHLAGGREQYF
TRBJ1-1	.	.	TRBV12-3/TRBV12-4	TGTGCCAGCAGTTTTGGCAGGGACACTGAAGCTTTCTTT	CASSFGRDTEAFF
TRBJ1-3	.	TRBD1	TRBV7-6	TGTGCCAGCAGCGCAACCAGGGGGGCCGGAAACACCATATATTTT	CASSATRGAGNTIYF